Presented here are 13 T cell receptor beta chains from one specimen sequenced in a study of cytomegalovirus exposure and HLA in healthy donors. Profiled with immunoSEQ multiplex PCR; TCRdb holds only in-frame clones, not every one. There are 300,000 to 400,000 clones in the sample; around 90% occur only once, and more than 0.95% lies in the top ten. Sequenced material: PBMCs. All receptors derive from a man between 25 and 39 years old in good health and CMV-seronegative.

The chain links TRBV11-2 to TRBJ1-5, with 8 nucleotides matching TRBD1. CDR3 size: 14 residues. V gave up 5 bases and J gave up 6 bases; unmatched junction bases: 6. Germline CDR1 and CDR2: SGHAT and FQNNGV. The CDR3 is CASSDNRGGQPQHF. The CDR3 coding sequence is TGTGCCAGCAGCGATAACAGGGGGGGTCAGCCCCAGCATTTT.

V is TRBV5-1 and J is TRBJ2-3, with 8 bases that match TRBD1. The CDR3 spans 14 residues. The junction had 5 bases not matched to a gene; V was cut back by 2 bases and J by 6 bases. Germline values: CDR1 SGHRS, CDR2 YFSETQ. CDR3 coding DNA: TGCGCCAGCAGCTTTGGACAGGGAGGTGATACGCAGTATTTT. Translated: CASSFGQGGDTQYF.

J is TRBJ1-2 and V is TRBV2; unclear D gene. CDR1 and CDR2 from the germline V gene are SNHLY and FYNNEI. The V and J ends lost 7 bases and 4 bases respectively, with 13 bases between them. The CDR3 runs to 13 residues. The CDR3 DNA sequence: TGTGCCAGCACATCTCTGAGAACCTATGGCTACACCTTC. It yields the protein CASTSLRTYGYTF. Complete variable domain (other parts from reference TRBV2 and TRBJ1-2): EPEVTQTPSHQVTQMGQEVILRCVPISNHLYFYWYRQILGQKVEFLVSFYNNEISEKSEIFDDQFSVERPDGSNFTLKIRSTKLEDSAMYFCASTSLRTYGYTFGSGTRLTVV.

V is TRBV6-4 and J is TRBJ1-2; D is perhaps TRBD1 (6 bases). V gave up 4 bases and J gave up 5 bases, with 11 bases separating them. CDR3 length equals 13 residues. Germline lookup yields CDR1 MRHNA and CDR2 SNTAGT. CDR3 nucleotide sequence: TGTGCCAGCAGTGCTTCAGGGGATTATGGCTACACCTTC. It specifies CASSASGDYGYTF.

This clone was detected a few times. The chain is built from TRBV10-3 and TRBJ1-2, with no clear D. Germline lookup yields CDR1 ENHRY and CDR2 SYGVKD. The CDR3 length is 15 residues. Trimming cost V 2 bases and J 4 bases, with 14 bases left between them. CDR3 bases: TGTGCCATCAGTGAGAACGGAGGGAATGGCTATGGCTACACCTTC. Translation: CAISENGGNGYGYTF.

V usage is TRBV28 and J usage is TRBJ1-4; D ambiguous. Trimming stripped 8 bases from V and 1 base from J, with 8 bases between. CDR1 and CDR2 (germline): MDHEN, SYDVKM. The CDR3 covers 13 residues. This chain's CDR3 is CASLRVTNEKLFF. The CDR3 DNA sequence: TGTGCCAGCCTGCGGGTAACTAATGAAAAACTGTTTTTT.

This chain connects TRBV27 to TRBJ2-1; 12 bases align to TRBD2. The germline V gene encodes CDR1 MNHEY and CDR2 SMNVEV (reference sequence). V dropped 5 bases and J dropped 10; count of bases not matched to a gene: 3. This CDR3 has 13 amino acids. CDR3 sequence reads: CASSRLAGEEQFF. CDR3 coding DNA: TGTGCCAGCAGTCGACTAGCGGGGGAGGAGCAGTTCTTC.

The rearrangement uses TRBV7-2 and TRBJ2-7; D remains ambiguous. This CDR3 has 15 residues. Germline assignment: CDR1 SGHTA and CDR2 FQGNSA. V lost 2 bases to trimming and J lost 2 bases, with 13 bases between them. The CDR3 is CASSLWAAGPYEQYF. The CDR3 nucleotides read TGTGCCAGCAGCTTATGGGCCGCCGGCCCCTACGAGCAGTACTTC.

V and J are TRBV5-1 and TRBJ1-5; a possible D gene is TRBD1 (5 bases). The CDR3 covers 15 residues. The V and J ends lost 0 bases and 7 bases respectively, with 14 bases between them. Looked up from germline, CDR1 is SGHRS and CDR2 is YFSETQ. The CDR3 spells CASSLAGVGHQPQHF. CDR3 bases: TGCGCCAGCAGCTTGGCCGGTGTGGGGCACCAGCCCCAGCATTTT.

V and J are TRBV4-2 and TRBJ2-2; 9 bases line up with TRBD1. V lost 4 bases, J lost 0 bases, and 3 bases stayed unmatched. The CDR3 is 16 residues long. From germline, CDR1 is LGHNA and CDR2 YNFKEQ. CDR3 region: CASSRRQGANTGELFF. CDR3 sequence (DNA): TGTGCCAGCAGCCGTCGACAGGGGGCGAACACCGGGGAGCTGTTTTTT.

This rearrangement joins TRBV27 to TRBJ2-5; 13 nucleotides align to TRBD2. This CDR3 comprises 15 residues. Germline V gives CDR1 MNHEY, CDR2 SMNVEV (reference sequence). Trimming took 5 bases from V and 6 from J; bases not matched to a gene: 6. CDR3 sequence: CASSVWTSGGQTQYF. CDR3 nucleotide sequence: TGTGCCAGCAGTGTTTGGACTAGCGGGGGCCAGACCCAGTACTTC.

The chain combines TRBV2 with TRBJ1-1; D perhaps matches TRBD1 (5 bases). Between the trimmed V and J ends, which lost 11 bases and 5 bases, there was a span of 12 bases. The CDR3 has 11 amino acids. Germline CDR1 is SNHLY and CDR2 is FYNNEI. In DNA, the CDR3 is TGTGCCCCCGGGGGAAGGACTGAAGCTTTCTTT. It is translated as CAPGGRTEAFF.

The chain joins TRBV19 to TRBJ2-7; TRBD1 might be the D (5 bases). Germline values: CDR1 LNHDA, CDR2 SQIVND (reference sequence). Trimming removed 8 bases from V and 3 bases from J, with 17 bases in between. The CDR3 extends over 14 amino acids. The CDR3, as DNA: TGTGCCAGTCAGCCGGGCCAGGGCTACTACGAGCAGTACTTC. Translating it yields CASQPGQGYYEQYF.